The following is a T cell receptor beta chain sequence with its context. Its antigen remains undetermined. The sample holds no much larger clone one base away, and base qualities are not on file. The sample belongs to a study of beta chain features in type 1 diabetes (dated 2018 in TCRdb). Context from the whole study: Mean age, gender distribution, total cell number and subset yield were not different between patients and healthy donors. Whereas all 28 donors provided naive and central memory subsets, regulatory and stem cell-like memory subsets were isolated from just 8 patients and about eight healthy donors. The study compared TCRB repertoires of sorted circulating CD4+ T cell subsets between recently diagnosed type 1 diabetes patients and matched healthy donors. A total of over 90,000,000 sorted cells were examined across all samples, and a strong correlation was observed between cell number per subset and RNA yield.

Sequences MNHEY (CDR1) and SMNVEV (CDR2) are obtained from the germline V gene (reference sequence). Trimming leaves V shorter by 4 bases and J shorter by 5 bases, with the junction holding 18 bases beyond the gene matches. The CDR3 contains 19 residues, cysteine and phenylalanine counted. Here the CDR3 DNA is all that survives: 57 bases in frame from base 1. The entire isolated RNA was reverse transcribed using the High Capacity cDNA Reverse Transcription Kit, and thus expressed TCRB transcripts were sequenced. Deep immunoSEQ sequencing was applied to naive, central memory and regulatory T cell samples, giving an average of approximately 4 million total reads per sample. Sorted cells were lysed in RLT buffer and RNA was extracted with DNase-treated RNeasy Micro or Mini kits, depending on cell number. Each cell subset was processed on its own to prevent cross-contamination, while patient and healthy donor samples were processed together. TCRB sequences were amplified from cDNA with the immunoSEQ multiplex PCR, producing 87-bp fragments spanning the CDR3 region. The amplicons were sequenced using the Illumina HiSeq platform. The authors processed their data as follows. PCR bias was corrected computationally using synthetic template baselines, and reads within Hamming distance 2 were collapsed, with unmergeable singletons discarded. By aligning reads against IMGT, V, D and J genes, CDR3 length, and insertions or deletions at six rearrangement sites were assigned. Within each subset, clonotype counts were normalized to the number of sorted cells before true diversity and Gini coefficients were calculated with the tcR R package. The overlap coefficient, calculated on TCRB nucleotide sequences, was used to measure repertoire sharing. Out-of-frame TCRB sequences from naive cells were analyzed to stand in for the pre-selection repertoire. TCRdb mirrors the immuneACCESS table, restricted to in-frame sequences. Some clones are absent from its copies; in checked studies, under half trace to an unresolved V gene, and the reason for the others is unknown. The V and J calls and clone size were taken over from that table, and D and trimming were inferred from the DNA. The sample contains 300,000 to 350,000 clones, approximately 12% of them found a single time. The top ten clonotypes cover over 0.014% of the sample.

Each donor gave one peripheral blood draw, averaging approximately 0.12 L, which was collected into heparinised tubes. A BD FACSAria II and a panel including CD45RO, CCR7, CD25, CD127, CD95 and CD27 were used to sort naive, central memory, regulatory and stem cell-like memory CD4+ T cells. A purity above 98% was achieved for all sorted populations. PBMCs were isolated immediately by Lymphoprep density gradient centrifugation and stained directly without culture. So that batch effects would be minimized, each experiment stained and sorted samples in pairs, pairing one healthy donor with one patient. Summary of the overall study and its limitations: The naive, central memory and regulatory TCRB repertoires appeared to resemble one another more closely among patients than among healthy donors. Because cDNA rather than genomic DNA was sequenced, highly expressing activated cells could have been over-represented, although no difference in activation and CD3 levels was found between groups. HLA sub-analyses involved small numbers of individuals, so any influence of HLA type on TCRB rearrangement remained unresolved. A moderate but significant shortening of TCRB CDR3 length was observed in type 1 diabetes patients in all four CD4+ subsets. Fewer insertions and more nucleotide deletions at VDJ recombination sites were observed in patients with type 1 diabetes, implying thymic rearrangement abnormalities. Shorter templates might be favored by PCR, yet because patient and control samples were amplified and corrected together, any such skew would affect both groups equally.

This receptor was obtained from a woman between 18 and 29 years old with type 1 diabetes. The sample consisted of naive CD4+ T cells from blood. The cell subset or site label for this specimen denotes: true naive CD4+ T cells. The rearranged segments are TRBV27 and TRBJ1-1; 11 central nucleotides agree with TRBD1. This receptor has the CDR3 CASSSHQEDRGLVVTEAFF. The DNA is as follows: TGTGCCAGCAGTTCCCATCAAGAGGACAGGGGGCTAGTGGTAACTGAAGCTTTCTTT.